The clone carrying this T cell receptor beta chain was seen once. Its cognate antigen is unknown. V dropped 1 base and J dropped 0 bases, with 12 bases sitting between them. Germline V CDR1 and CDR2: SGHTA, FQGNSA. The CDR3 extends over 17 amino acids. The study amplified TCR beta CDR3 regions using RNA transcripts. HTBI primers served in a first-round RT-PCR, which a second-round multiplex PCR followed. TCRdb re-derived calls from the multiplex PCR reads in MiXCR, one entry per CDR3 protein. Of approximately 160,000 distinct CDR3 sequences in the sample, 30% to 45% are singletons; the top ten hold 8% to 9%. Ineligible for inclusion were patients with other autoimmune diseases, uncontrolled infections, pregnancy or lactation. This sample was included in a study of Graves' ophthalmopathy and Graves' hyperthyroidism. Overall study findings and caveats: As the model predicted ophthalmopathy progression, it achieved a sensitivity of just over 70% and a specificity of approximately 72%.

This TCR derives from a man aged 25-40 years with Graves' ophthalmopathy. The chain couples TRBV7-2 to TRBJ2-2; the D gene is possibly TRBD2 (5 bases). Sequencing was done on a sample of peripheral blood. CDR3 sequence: CASSLVLAAANTGELFF. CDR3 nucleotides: TGTGCCAGCAGCTTAGTGCTAGCAGCGGCGAACACCGGGGAGCTGTTTTTT.